This T cell receptor (beta chain) was identified during a study of T-cell memory formation after mild COVID-19. This clonotype was detected only a few times. Its antigen is as yet unknown. The length of the CDR3 is 16 residues. In germline, CDR1 is SGHTA, CDR2 FQGNSA. V gave up 0 bases and J gave up 4 bases, with 13 bases separating them. Broader study findings: The second-wave clones peaking on day 37 were not confirmed as SARS-CoV-2-specific. Clones that contracted clustered mainly in CM and EM if CD4+ and in EMRA if CD8+.

TCRdb fed the 5' RACE reads into MiXCR, producing one record per CDR3 protein. The profile shows approximately 400,000 distinct CDR3 sequences, under 20% of them singletons. This clonotype was obtained from a man between 18 and 35 years old who had mild COVID-19 (a few samples of this study predate the infection). Cell type and time point are not known. The V gene is TRBV7-2, the J gene TRBJ1-3; D unclear. Sequencing was performed on PBMCs or a T cell subset sorted from them (not recorded which). As DNA, the CDR3 is TGTGCCAGCAGCTTAGCGGGTCCCCGAACCGGAAACACCATATATTTT. Translation gives CASSLAGPRTGNTIYF. Drawing the rest from reference TRBV7-2 and TRBJ1-3, the complete variable domain is GAGVSQSPSNKVTEKGKDVELRCDPISGHTALYWYRQSLGQGLEFLIYFQGNSAPDKSGLPSDRFSAERTGGSVSTLTIQRTQQEDSAVYLCASSLAGPRTGNTIYFGEGSWLTVV.